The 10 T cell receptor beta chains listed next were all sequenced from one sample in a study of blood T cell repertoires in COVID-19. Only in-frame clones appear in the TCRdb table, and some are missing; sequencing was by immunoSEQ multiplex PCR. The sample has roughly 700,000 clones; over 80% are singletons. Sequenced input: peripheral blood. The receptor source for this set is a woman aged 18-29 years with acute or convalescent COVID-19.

The CDR3 spells CASSEGAYEQYF. CDR3 coding DNA: TGTGCCAGCAGTGAAGGAGCTTACGAGCAGTACTTC. V is TRBV6-1 and J is TRBJ2-7, with no clear D. Trimming removed 1 base from V and 4 bases from J, with 5 bases in between. The CDR3 spans 12 residues. CDR1 is MNHNS and CDR2 is SASEGT in the germline V gene.

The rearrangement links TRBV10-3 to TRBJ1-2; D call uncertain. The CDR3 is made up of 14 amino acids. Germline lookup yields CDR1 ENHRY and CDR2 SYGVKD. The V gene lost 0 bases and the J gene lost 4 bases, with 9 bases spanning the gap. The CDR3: CAISESSTVYGYTF. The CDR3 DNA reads TGTGCCATCAGTGAGTCTTCCACGGTCTATGGCTACACCTTC.

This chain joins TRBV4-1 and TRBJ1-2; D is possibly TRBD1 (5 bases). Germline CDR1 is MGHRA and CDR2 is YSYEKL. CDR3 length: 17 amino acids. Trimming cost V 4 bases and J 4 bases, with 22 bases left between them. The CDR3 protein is CASSPEHFRVAIYGYTF. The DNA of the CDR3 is TGCGCCAGCAGCCCGGAACATTTCAGGGTGGCTATCTATGGCTACACCTTC.

This chain's CDR3 is CASTWGRGSYNEQFF. The DNA for the CDR3 is TGTGCCAGCACTTGGGGGCGAGGATCCTACAATGAGCAGTTCTTC. V and J are TRBV6-5 and TRBJ2-1, with D possibly TRBD1 on 6 matching bases. In germline, CDR1 is MNHEY, CDR2 SVGAGI. The CDR3 contains 15 residues. Deletions cut 7 bases from V and 1 base from J, with 14 bases between.

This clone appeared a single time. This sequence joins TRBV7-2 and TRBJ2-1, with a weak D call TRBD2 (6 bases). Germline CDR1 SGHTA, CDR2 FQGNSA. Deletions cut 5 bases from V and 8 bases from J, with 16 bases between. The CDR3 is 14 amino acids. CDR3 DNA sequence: TGTGCCAGCAGCCCCAAGACTAGTTTTGATGAGCAGTTCTTC. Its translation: CASSPKTSFDEQFF.

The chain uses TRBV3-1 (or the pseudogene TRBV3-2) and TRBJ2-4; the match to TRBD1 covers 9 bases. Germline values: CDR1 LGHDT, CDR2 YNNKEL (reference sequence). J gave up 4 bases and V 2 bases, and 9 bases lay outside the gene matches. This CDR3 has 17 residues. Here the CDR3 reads CASSQRTPGTGKNIQYF. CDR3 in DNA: TGTGCCAGCAGCCAAAGAACTCCCGGGACAGGGAAAAACATTCAGTACTTC.

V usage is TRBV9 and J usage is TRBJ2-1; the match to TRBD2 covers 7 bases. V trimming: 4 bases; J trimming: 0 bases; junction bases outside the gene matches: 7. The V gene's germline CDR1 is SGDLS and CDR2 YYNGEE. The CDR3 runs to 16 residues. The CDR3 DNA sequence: TGTGCCAGCAGCACATACCTAGCGGACTCCTACAATGAGCAGTTCTTC. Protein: CASSTYLADSYNEQFF.

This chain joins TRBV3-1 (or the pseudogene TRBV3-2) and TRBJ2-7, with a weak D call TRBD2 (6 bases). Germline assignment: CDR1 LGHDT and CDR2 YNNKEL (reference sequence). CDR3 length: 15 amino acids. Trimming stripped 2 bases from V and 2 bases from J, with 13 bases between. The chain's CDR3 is CASSQPTGRTYEQYF. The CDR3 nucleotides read TGTGCCAGCAGCCAACCTACCGGGAGAACCTACGAGCAGTACTTC.

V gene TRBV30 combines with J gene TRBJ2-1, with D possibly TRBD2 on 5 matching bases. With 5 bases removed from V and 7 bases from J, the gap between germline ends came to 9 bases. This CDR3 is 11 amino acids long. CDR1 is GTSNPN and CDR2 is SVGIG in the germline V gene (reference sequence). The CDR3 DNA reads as TGTGCCTGGCGATCGGGGAATGAGCAGTTCTTC. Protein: CAWRSGNEQFF.

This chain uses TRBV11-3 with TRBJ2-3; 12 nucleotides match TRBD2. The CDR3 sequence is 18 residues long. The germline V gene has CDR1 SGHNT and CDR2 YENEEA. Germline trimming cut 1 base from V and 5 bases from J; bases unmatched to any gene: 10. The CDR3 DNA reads TGTGCCAGCAGCTTAGGTGTTCTAGCGGGGGGGCCTAAAGATACGCAGTATTTT. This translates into CASSLGVLAGGPKDTQYF. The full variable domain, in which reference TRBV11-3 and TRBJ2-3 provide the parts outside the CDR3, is EAGVVQSPRYKIIEKKQPVAFWCNPISGHNTLYWYLQNLGQGPELLIRYENEEAVDDSQLPKDRFSAERLKGVDSTLKIQPAELGDSAVYLCASSLGVLAGGPKDTQYFGPGTRLTVL.